Each of the 18 T cell receptor beta chains below was sequenced from the same sample in a study of a mutant IDH1 vaccine in newly diagnosed glioma. Assay: immunoSEQ multiplex PCR; the TCRdb copy retains only in-frame clones and omits some. The sample carries some 70,000 clones, approximately 80% recorded once. Stated time point: week 23, last vaccination. A 20-mer mutant IDH1 peptide at 300 ug was injected subcutaneously with topical imiquimod. These receptors are not linked to any known antigen. The specimen comprised PBMCs, sampled from a glioma patient whose treatment included an IDH1 peptide vaccine. These receptors all come from a man aged 18 to 29 with glioma.

The V call is TRBV11-2, the J call TRBJ2-7; 13 positions agree with TRBD2. Per the germline V gene, CDR1 is SGHAT and CDR2 is FQNNGV. This CDR3 has 16 residues. V shed 5 bases and J 7 bases; nucleotides not matched to a gene: 11. DNA of the CDR3: TGTGCCAGCAGCCTCCTTCGACTAGCGGGGGGCCAGGAGCAGTACTTC. Amino acids: CASSLLRLAGGQEQYF. The full variable domain, its missing parts supplied by reference TRBV11-2 and TRBJ2-7, is EAGVAQSPRYKIIEKRQSVAFWCNPISGHATLYWYQQILGQGPKLLIQFQNNGVVDDSQLPKDRFSAERLKGVDSTLKIQPAKLEDSAVYLCASSLLRLAGGQEQYFGPGTRLTVT.

This chain connects TRBV5-1 to TRBJ1-5, with no clear D. Between the trimmed V and J ends, which lost 6 bases and 3 bases, there was a span of 13 bases. CDR1 is SGHRS, CDR2 YFSETQ, per germline. The CDR3 sequence is 14 residues long. The CDR3 sequence is CASNRGQFNQPQHF. The CDR3 nucleotides read TGCGCCAGCAACCGAGGGCAGTTCAATCAGCCCCAGCATTTT.

V usage is TRBV4-3 and J usage is TRBJ1-1, with D possibly being TRBD1 (5 bases). V was shortened by 1 base and J by 6 bases, with 9 bases between the two germline ends. The germline V gene encodes CDR1 LGHNA and CDR2 YSLEER. The CDR3 consists of 13 residues. CDR3 in amino acids: CASSQVRGPEAFF. The DNA of the CDR3 is TGCGCCAGCAGCCAAGTTAGGGGCCCTGAAGCTTTCTTT.

The rearrangement joins TRBV28 to TRBJ1-2; D not resolved. Trimming stripped 4 bases from V and 4 bases from J, with 13 bases between. Looked up from germline, CDR1 is MDHEN and CDR2 is SYDVKM. The CDR3 sequence is 14 residues long. The CDR3 region has the DNA TGTGCCAGCAGTTATATGGGCCCCCTCTATGGCTACACCTTC. Protein sequence: CASSYMGPLYGYTF.

CDR3 amino acids: CASSEVLTAPYGYTF. The DNA for the CDR3 is TGTGCCAGCAGCGAAGTCTTGACTGCCCCCTATGGCTACACCTTC. The gene calls are TRBV7-2 and TRBJ1-2; no firm D call. Germline CDR1 is SGHTA and CDR2 is FQGNSA. Trimming stripped 5 bases from V and 4 bases from J, with 17 bases between. The CDR3 has 15 residues.

V usage is TRBV7-9 and J usage is TRBJ2-1; no reliable D call. The CDR3 covers 12 residues. The germline V gene encodes CDR1 SEHNR and CDR2 FQNEAQ (reference sequence). V was cut by 8 bases and J by 12 bases, with 17 bases left in between. CDR3 residues: CASRYLDGWQFF. CDR3 nucleotide sequence: TGTGCCAGCCGGTACTTGGATGGGTGGCAGTTCTTC. Complete variable domain (other parts from reference TRBV7-9 and TRBJ2-1): DTGVSQNPRHKITKRGQNVTFRCDPISEHNRLYWYRQTLGQGPEFLTYFQNEAQLEKSRLLSDRFSAERPKGSFSTLEIQRTEQGDSAMYLCASRYLDGWQFFGPGTRLTVL.

The chain links TRBV18 to TRBJ2-3; 12 nucleotides align to TRBD2. Germline assignment: CDR1 KGHSH and CDR2 LQKENI. V shed 2 bases, J shed 5 bases, and the junction held 2 bases outside the gene matches. CDR3 length: 15 amino acids. CDR3 loop: CASSPGLAGLDTQYF. Written as DNA, the CDR3 is TGTGCCAGCTCACCAGGACTAGCGGGATTAGATACGCAGTATTTT.

The table lists this clone with a few counts. V is TRBV30 and J is TRBJ1-1, with unresolved D. CDR3 length: 17 amino acids. V gave up 0 bases and J gave up 3 bases, with 20 bases separating them. Germline V CDR1 and CDR2: GTSNPN, SVGIG (reference sequence). For the CDR3, the DNA is TGTGCCTGGAGTGTTCCCCCGGGTATCGGCCACCACACTGAAGCTTTCTTT. It yields the protein CAWSVPPGIGHHTEAFF.

The gene calls are TRBV29-1 and TRBJ2-1; 8 bases align to TRBD2. V was clipped by 5 bases and J by 3 bases; unmatched bases: 3. Looked up from germline, CDR1 is SQVTM and CDR2 is ANQGSEA. The CDR3 has 13 amino acids. The CDR3, as DNA: TGCAGCGTTCGGGAGGGCCTCTACAATGAGCAGTTCTTC. It is translated as CSVREGLYNEQFF.

V usage is TRBV15 and J usage is TRBJ1-2; 11 bases are shared with TRBD1. Per the germline V gene, CDR1 is LNHNV and CDR2 is YYDKDF (reference sequence). The V gene end was trimmed by 1 base and the J gene end by 4 bases; junction bases not matched to a gene: 5. The CDR3 contains 16 residues. In nucleotides, the CDR3 is TGTGCCACCAGCAGAGCCTGGACAGGGGGCGGCTATGGCTACACCTTC. This sequence encodes CATSRAWTGGGYGYTF.

Many counts were recorded for this clone. V usage is TRBV19 and J usage is TRBJ1-1; D call uncertain. V dropped 6 bases and J dropped 3 bases, with 11 bases sitting between them. Germline lookup yields CDR1 LNHDA and CDR2 SQIVND (reference sequence). The length of the CDR3 is 13 residues. CDR3 nucleotide sequence: TGTGCCAGTAGCTGGCAAGAGGACACTGAAGCTTTCTTT. Protein: CASSWQEDTEAFF. The complete variable domain, with remaining parts taken from reference TRBV19 and TRBJ1-1, reads DGGITQSPKYLFRKEGQNVTLSCEQNLNHDAMYWYRQDPGQGLRLIYYSQIVNDFQKGDIAEGYSVSREKKESFPLTVTSAQKNPTAFYLCASSWQEDTEAFFGQGTRLTVV.

V gene TRBV29-1 combines with J gene TRBJ2-5, with D maybe TRBD1 (5 bases). Germline V lookup: CDR1 SQVTM, CDR2 ANQGSEA. The CDR3 sequence is 13 residues long. Trimming removed 7 bases from V and 2 bases from J, with 14 bases in between. Written as DNA, the CDR3 is TGCAGCGCTCAAACAGGCTCTCAAGAGACCCAGTACTTC. As protein: CSAQTGSQETQYF. Variable domain in full (rest from reference TRBV29-1 and TRBJ2-5): SAVISQKPSRDICQRGTSLTIQCQVDSQVTMMFWYRQQPGQSLTLIATANQGSEATYESGFVIDKFPISRPNLTFSTLTVSNMSPEDSSIYLCSAQTGSQETQYFGPGTRLLVL.

As concerns this clone: Germline is not matched at one junction end, which may reflect a read error. The V and J genes are TRBV6-4 and TRBJ2-1; no clear D. The CDR3 length is 13 residues. Germline lookup yields CDR1 MRHNA and CDR2 SNTAGT. CDR3 nucleotides: TGTGCCAGCAGTCACTCCATAAACAATGAGCAGTTCTTC. As protein: CASSHSINNEQFF.

The chain couples TRBV28 to TRBJ2-7; D may be TRBD1 or TRBD2 (6 bases each). Germline-derived CDR1 and CDR2 are MDHEN and SYDVKM. The CDR3 runs to 16 residues. V shed 5 bases and J shed 4 bases, with 21 bases lying between them. The DNA of the CDR3 is TGTGCCAGCAGTAAAAGGGGGGACCTTGCGAATTACGAGCAGTACTTC. Translation gives CASSKRGDLANYEQYF.

The rearrangement uses TRBV7-3 and TRBJ2-3; 7 nucleotides align to TRBD2. Trimming at V came to 5 bases and at J to 9 bases, leaving 5 bases not matched to a gene. Germline CDR1 and CDR2: SGHTA and FQGTGA. The CDR3 length is 12 residues. The CDR3 spells CASSAGEETQYF. Written as DNA, the CDR3 is TGTGCCAGCAGCGCGGGAGAAGAGACGCAGTATTTT.

The chain links TRBV7-9 to TRBJ2-5; TRBD1 aligns across 8 bases. The ends lost 10 bases at V and 5 bases at J; junction bases unmatched: 6. This CDR3 has 12 amino acids. Germline CDR1 SEHNR, CDR2 FQNEAQ (reference sequence). The CDR3 protein is CATQGARETQYF. The CDR3 nucleotides read TGTGCCACCCAGGGGGCGCGGGAGACCCAGTACTTC.

The chain couples TRBV4-1 to TRBJ1-2; tentative D call: TRBD1 (5 bases). The CDR3 runs to 14 residues. Trimming took off 1 base at V and 2 bases at J, with 8 bases between the two ends. Per germline, CDR1 MGHRA and CDR2 YSYEKL. CDR3 amino acids: CASSQGGQNYGYTF. In DNA, the CDR3 is TGCGCCAGCAGCCAAGGGGGCCAAAACTATGGCTACACCTTC.

The chain has TRBV5-1 and TRBJ2-3; weak D call: TRBD2 (5 bases). This CDR3 has 15 residues. V shed 3 bases and J shed 2 bases, with 13 bases lying between them. Per germline, CDR1 SGHRS and CDR2 YFSETQ. CDR3 nucleotides: TGCGCCAGCAGCTCACTAGGAAGAGCCACAGATACGCAGTATTTT. Its protein product is CASSSLGRATDTQYF. Full variable domain (rest looked up from reference TRBV5-1 and TRBJ2-3): KAGVTQTPRYLIKTRGQQVTLSCSPISGHRSVSWYQQTPGQGLQFLFEYFSETQRNKGNFPGRFSGRQFSNSRSEMNVSTLELGDSALYLCASSSLGRATDTQYFGPGTRLTVL.